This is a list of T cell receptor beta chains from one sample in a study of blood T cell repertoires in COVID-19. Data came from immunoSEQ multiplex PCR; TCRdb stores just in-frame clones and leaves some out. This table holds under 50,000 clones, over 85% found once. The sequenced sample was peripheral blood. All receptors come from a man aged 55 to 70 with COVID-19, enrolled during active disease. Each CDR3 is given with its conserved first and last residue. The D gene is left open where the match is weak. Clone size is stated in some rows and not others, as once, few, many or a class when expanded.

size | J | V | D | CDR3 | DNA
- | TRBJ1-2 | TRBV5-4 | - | CASSAGLNYGYTF | TGTGCCAGCAGCGCGGGACTGAACTATGGCTACACCTTC
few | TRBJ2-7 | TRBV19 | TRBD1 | CASMGTGRYEQYF | TGTGCCAGTATGGGGACAGGGAGGTACGAGCAGTACTTC
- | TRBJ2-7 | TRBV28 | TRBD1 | CATVPGQGAEQYF | TGTGCCACCGTGCCGGGACAGGGTGCCGAGCAGTACTTC
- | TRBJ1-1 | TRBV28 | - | CASSFLRSTEAFF | TGTGCCAGCAGTTTCTTGAGGTCCACTGAAGCTTTCTTT
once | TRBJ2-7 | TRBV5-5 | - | CASSLAYEQYF | TGTGCCAGCAGCCTCGCCTACGAGCAGTACTTC
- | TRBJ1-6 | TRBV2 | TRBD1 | CASSGWTGGTPLHF | TGTGCCAGCAGTGGGTGGACAGGGGGCACACCCCTCCACTTT
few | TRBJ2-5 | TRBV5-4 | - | CASSSVQETQYF | TGTGCCAGCAGCTCGGTCCAAGAGACCCAGTACTTC
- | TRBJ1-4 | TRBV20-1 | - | CSASPGSKLFF | TGCAGTGCTAGTCCCGGTAGCAAACTGTTTTTT
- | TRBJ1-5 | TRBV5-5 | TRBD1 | CASSLTPPQGGGSQPQHF | TGTGCCAGCAGCCTTACTCCGCCACAGGGGGGAGGAAGTCAGCCCCAGCATTTT
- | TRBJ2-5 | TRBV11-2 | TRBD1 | CASSSTGGKTQYF | TGTGCCAGCAGCTCGACAGGGGGAAAGACCCAGTACTTC
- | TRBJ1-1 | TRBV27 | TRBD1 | CASSPSLTGRLTEAFF | TGTGCCAGCAGTCCCTCCCTGACAGGGAGGTTGACTGAAGCTTTCTTT
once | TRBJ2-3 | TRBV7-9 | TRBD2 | CASSPTIGTSVTDTQYF | TGTGCCAGCAGCCCTACGATAGGGACTAGCGTCACAGATACGCAGTATTTT
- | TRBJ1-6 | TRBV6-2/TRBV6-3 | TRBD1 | CASSYTGAYNSPLHF | TGTGCCAGCAGTTACACAGGGGCCTATAATTCACCCCTCCACTTT
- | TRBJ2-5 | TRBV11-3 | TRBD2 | CASSLAVAGGQETQYF | TGTGCCAGCAGCTTAGCGGTAGCGGGGGGACAAGAGACCCAGTACTTC
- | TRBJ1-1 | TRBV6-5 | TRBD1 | CASREGAVNTEAFF | TGTGCCAGCAGAGAGGGGGCTGTGAACACTGAAGCTTTCTTT
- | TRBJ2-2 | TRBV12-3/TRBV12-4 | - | CASSLARSGELFF | TGTGCCAGCAGTTTAGCGCGAAGCGGGGAGCTGTTTTTT
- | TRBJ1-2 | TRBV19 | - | CASSTDDGTSYGYTF | TGTGCCAGTAGTACGGATGACGGGACATCCTATGGCTACACCTTC
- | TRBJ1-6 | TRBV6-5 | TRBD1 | CASNRGDGNSPLHF | TGTGCCAGCAACAGGGGGGATGGCAATTCACCCCTCCACTTT
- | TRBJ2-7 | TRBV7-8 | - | CASSPVGGRLPYEQYF | TGTGCCAGCAGCCCCGTGGGGGGGCGTCTTCCGTACGAGCAGTACTTC
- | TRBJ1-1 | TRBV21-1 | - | CASSKGTGTEAFF | TGTGCCAGCAGCAAGGGGACAGGGACTGAAGCTTTCTTT